The entry below gives a single T cell receptor beta chain sequence along with its context. Using its own MiXCR run on the 5' RACE reads, TCRdb lists one record per CDR3 protein. The data show 250,000 to 300,000 distinct CDR3 sequences, 8.5% to 9.5% seen once. Trimming at V came to 3 bases and at J to 3 bases, leaving 7 bases not matched to a gene. The germline V gene has CDR1 SEHNR and CDR2 FQNEAQ (reference sequence). The CDR3 extends over 16 amino acids. This sample was taken from a study of identical twins. These same records also appear under a second study, on yellow fever vaccine responses in identical twins.

The J gene is TRBJ2-7, the V gene TRBV7-9; 11 bases agree with TRBD1. The clonotype comes from a woman aged 18-30 years in good health. The source material was CD8+ T cells sorted from blood. CDR3: CASSFIPGTGGYEQYF. DNA of the CDR3: TGTGCCAGCAGCTTTATTCCCGGGACAGGGGGCTACGAGCAGTACTTC.